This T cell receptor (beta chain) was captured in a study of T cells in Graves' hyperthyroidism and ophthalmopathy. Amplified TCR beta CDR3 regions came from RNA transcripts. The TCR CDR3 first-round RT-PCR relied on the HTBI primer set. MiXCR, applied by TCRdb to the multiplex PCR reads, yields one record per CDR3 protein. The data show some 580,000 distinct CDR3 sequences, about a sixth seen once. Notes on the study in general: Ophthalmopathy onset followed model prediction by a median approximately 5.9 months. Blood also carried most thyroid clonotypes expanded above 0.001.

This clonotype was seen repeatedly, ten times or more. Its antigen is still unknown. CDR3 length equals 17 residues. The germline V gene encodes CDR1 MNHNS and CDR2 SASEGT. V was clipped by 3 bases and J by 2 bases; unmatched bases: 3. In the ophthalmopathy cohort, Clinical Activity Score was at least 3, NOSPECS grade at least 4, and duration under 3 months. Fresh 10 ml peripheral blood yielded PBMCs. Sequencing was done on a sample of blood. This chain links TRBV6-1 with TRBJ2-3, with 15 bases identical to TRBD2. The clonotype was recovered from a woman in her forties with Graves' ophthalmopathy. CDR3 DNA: TGTGCCAGCAGTGAGGGACTAGCGGGAGGCACCACAGATACGCAGTATTTT. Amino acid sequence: CASSEGLAGGTTDTQYF.